This note documents a single T cell receptor beta chain sequence. Sequencing of TCR beta covered CD8+ and CD4+ T cells obtained from blood. In contrast to the negatively isolated CD8+ and CD4+ T cells, TEMRA cells were FACS-enriched. This sample is part of a study of CD8 T cells in Susac syndrome. About 0.45 to 1 ug RNA was reverse transcribed with random hexamers. By means of immunoSEQ multiplex PCR, TCR beta CDR3 spanning 54 Vbeta and 13 Jbeta underwent amplification. TCRdb independently ran MiXCR on the immunoSEQ multiplex PCR reads; one entry per CDR3 protein. The repertoire holds 120,000 or so distinct CDR3 sequences, with 90% to 95% as singletons. This CDR3 contains 11 residues. In germline, CDR1 is DFQATT, CDR2 SNEGSKA (reference sequence). The ends were cut back, 8 bases at V and 2 bases at J, with 7 bases in the middle.

The receptor was derived from a human donor with multiple sclerosis. This chain connects TRBV20-1 to TRBJ1-3, with D possibly being TRBD1 (5 bases). Source material: CD4+ T cells from PBMCs. The CDR3 region is CSTTAGNTIYF. The CDR3 nucleotides are TGCAGTACGACAGCTGGAAACACCATATATTTT.